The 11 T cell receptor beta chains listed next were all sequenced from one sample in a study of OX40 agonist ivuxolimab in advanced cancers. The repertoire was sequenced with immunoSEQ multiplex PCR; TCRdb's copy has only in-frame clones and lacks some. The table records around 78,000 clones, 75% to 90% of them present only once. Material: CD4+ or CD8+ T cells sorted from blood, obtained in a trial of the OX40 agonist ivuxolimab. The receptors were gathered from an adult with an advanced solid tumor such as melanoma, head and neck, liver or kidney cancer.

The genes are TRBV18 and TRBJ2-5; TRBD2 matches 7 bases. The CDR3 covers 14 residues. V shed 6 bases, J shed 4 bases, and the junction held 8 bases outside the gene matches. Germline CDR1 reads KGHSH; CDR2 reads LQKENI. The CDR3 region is CASSLAGVPETQYF. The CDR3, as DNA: TGTGCCAGCTCCCTGGCGGGAGTACCAGAGACCCAGTACTTC.

CDR3 sequence (DNA): TGTGCCAGCAGGTCCCGGGACAGGGAACTTGGCTACACCTTC. Protein: CASRSRDRELGYTF. V gene TRBV6-5 combines with J gene TRBJ1-2; 9 bases agree with TRBD1. The CDR3 has 14 amino acids. V lost 6 bases and J lost 7; bases outside the gene matches: 9. Germline values: CDR1 MNHEY, CDR2 SVGAGI.

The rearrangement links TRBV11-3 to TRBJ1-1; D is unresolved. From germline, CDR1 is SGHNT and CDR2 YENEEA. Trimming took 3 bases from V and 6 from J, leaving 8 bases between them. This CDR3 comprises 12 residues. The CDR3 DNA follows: TGTGCCAGCAGCTTGGCGGGGTCTGAAGCTTTCTTT. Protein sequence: CASSLAGSEAFF.

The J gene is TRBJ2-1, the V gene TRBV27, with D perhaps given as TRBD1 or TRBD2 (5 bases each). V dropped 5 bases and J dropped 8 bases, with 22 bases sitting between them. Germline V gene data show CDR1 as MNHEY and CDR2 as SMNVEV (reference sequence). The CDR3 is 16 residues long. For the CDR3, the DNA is TGTGCCAGCAGTGAATGGACGAGGGGCACTCTCCATGAGCAGTTCTTC. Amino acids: CASSEWTRGTLHEQFF.

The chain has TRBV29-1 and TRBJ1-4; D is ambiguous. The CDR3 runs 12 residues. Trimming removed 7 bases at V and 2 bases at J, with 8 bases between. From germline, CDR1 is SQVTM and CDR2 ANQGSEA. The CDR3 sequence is CSAGYTNEKLFF. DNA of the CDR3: TGCAGCGCGGGGTATACTAATGAAAAACTGTTTTTT.

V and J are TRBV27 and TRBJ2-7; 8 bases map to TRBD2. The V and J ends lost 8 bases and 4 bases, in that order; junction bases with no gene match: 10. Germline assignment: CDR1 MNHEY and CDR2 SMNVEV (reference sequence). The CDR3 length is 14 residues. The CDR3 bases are TGTGCCAGCCGCCGGGGGGGGGCGGTGTACGAGCAGTACTTC. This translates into CASRRGGAVYEQYF.

CDR3 residues: CASSLANGAQNTEAFF. In DNA form, the CDR3 reads TGCGCCAGCAGCTTGGCCAACGGGGCCCAGAACACTGAAGCTTTCTTT. The chain links TRBV5-1 to TRBJ1-1, with D possibly TRBD1 on 5 matching bases. Between the trimmed V and J ends, which lost 0 bases and 1 base, there was a span of 13 bases. CDR3 length equals 16 residues. Germline loops: CDR1 SGHRS, CDR2 YFSETQ. The complete variable domain, with remaining parts taken from reference TRBV5-1 and TRBJ1-1, reads KAGVTQTPRYLIKTRGQQVTLSCSPISGHRSVSWYQQTPGQGLQFLFEYFSETQRNKGNFPGRFSGRQFSNSRSEMNVSTLELGDSALYLCASSLANGAQNTEAFFGQGTRLTVV.

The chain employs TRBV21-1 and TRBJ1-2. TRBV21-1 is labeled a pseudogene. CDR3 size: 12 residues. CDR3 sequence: CASSKGRNGYTF. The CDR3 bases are TGTGCCAGCAGCAAAGGACGCAATGGCTACACCTTC.

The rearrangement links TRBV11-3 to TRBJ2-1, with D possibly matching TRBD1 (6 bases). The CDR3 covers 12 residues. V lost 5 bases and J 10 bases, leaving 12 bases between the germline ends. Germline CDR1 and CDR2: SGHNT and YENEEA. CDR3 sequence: CASSQGGLEQFF. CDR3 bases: TGTGCCAGCAGCCAAGGGGGTCTCGAGCAGTTCTTC.

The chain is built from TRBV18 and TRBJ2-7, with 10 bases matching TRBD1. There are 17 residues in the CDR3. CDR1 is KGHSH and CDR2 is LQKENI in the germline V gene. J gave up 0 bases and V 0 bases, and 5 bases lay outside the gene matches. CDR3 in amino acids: CASSPPQGQGSSYEQYF. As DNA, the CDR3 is TGTGCCAGCTCACCACCCCAGGGACAGGGGAGCTCCTACGAGCAGTACTTC.

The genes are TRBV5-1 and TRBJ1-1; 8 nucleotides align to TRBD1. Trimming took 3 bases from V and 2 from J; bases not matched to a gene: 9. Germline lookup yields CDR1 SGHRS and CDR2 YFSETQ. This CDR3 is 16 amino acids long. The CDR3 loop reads CASSSSLDRGNTEAFF. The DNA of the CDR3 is TGCGCCAGCAGCTCGAGTCTAGACAGGGGCAACACTGAAGCTTTCTTT.